The entry below describes one T cell receptor (beta chain). Its antigen remains unidentified. The sample comes from a study of T cells expressing NK-cell markers. Turning to the study itself: CD3+CD56+NKG2C+, CD3+CD56+NKG2C- and CD3+CD56-NKG2C+ T cells, once sorted, supplied the TCR beta repertoires.

General observations from the study: In a handful of donors, these clonotypes also led the CD3+CD56-NKG2C+ fraction. In more than five donors, dominant CD3+CD56+NKG2C+ clones formed roughly 1.0-7.5% of CD8+ cells.

TCRdb reanalyzed the 5' RACE reads and collapses them to one entry per CDR3 protein, without DNA. The ten top clones account for roughly 12%, within a sample of 120,000 to 150,000 distinct CDR3 sequences. Germline V gene sequence: CDR1 MDHEN, CDR2 SYDVKM. The CDR3 has 14 residues. The clonotype was recovered from a man aged 18-30 years in good health. Material: blood T cells: a sorted CD56 or NKG2C T cell subset, CD4+ or CD8+ T cells, or bulk PBMC T cells (not recorded which). The chain recombines TRBV28 with TRBJ2-5; TCRdb names TRBD1, which stays unverified in the absence of DNA. The CDR3 is CASSPVGGGETQYF.